This T cell receptor beta chain was recovered during a study of tumor and adjacent non-tumor tissue in lung cancer. For the study at large: Stage I to III disease affected 10 men and roughly five women aged roughly 31 to 76.

The template was RNA from unsorted bulk tissue. Donors were chemotherapy-naive, newly diagnosed lung cancer surgical patients in China, August–November 2014. Three rounds of nested PCR, following a modified ARM-PCR protocol, produced the TCRbeta library. TCRdb independently ran MiXCR on the multiplex PCR reads; one entry per CDR3 protein. This table has 76,000 or so distinct CDR3 sequences, less than 75% appearing once. General study results and limits: TCR diversity was significantly greater in tumor than normal lung tissue. Patients with more diverse tumor TCRs had worse survival.

As for this clonotype: Its matching antigen is unknown.

The V end lost 6 bases, the J end lost 4 bases, and 19 bases lay between the germline ends. The CDR3 covers 15 residues. The sequence derives from an older woman with non-small cell lung cancer. The chain carries TRBV12-3 or TRBV12-4 and TRBJ2-7; TRBD2 might be the D (6 bases). Specimen: lung tumor tissue. DNA for the CDR3: TGTGCCAGCAGCTTGGCTAGCGAGACGGTATACGAGCAGTACTTC. It translates to CASSLASETVYEQYF.